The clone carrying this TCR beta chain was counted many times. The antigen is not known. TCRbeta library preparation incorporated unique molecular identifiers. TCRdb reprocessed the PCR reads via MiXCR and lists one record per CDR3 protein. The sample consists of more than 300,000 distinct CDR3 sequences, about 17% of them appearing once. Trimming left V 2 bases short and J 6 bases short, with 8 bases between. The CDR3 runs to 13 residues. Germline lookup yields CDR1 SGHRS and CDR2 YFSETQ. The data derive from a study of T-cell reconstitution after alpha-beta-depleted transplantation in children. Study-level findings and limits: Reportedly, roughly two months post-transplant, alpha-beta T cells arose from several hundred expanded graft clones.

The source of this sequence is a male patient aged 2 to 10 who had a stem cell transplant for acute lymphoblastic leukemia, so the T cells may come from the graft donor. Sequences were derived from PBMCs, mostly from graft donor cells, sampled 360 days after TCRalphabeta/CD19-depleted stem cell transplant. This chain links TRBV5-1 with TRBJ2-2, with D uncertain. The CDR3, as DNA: TGCGCCAGCAGCTTCGAGGTCCCCGGGGAGCTGTTTTTT. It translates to CASSFEVPGELFF.